The sequence of this T cell receptor (beta chain) was determined in a study of T cells after yellow fever vaccination. One entry per CDR3 protein results from TCRdb running MiXCR on the 5' RACE reads. The table shows under 600,000 distinct CDR3 sequences, with just over 20% occurring only once. This CDR3 spans 13 amino acids. With 5 bases clipped from V and 9 bases from J, the junction kept 5 bases outside the gene matches. CDR1 LGHDT and CDR2 YNNKEL come from the germline V gene (reference sequence). The TCR was taken from a man aged 18-30 years who received the YFV17D yellow fever vaccine. The source was PBMCs, collected roughly 23 days after the first yellow fever vaccination. The chain uses TRBV3-1 and TRBJ2-1, with 9 positions matching TRBD1. The CDR3 sequence is CASSRNRGLEQFF. The CDR3 DNA reads as TGTGCCAGCAGCAGAAACAGGGGGCTTGAGCAGTTCTTC.